Each of the 30 T cell receptor beta chains below was sequenced from the same sample in a study of cytomegalovirus exposure and HLA in healthy donors. Primers: 60 Vbeta forward and 13 Jbeta reverse. Generated by immunoSEQ multiplex PCR, the TCRdb table keeps only in-frame clones and is missing some. In the table there are about 96,000 clones, 65% to 75% of which are singletons. Source material: PBMCs. Receptors originate from a woman in her 70s in good health and CMV-seropositive.

This clone came up a few times. This chain joins TRBV5-4 and TRBJ2-3, with 10 nucleotides matching TRBD2. In germline, CDR1 is SGHNT, CDR2 YYREEE (reference sequence). The junction had 10 bases not matched to a gene; V was cut back by 9 bases and J by 0 bases. This CDR3 is 16 amino acids long. The CDR3 coding sequence is TGTGCCATCAAGCGGGAGGGCCGCCCTAGCACAGATACGCAGTATTTT. It is translated as CAIKREGRPSTDTQYF.

The rearrangement uses TRBV29-1 and TRBJ1-2, with 7 bases that match TRBD1. Germline V CDR1 and CDR2: SQVTM, ANQGSEA. The ends lost 5 bases at V and 1 base at J; junction bases unmatched: 4. This CDR3 region has 13 residues. This CDR3 reads CSVYGTDNYGYTF. The CDR3 DNA sequence: TGCAGCGTTTACGGGACAGATAACTATGGCTACACCTTC.

This clone was recorded once. The chain has TRBV7-9 and TRBJ1-5, with TRBD1 identical over 7 bases. Germline V gene data show CDR1 as SEHNR and CDR2 as FQNEAQ (reference sequence). V lost 4 bases and J lost 8; bases outside the gene matches: 2. The CDR3 is 12 amino acids. The CDR3: CASSSGTEPQHF. In DNA, the CDR3 is TGTGCCAGCAGCTCTGGGACAGAGCCCCAGCATTTT.

A single count supports this clone. The chain links TRBV6-6 to TRBJ2-7, with a weak D call TRBD1 (6 bases). This CDR3 is built from 14 residues. Trimming took off 2 bases at V and 1 base at J, with 9 bases between the two ends. The germline V gene encodes CDR1 MNHNY and CDR2 SVGAGI (reference sequence). CDR3 region: CASSYADRSYEQYF. The CDR3 bases are TGTGCCAGCAGTTACGCTGACAGGTCCTACGAGCAGTACTTC.

This chain links TRBV6-1 with TRBJ1-5, with D perhaps matching TRBD1 (5 bases). V dropped 5 bases and J dropped 2 bases, with 13 bases sitting between them. Germline V CDR1 and CDR2: MNHNS, SASEGT. The CDR3 totals 15 residues. The CDR3 region has the DNA TGTGCCAGCAGTCAATCAGGGTTAGGCAATCAGCCCCAGCATTTT. This translates into CASSQSGLGNQPQHF.

With respect to this clone: Its ends do not fully match the called genes, so a read error is possible. The chain uses TRBV14 and TRBJ2-6, with D maybe TRBD1 (5 bases). This CDR3 is built from 19 residues. The germline CDR1 and CDR2 sequences are SGHDN and FVKESK. CDR3 sequence (DNA): TGTGCCAGCAGCCAAGTAAGAGATGCCCGGCTCTCTGGGGCCAACGGCCTGACTTTC. Translation: CASSQVRDARLSGANGLTF.

This chain connects TRBV15 to TRBJ1-2, with D possibly being TRBD1 (5 bases). The CDR3 extends over 16 amino acids. The V end lost 5 bases, the J end lost 0 bases, and 16 bases lay between the germline ends. Germline-derived CDR1 and CDR2 are LNHNV and YYDKDF (reference sequence). The CDR3 DNA reads TGTGCCACCAGCTTAATGGTGACAGCCACTAACTATGGCTACACCTTC. As protein: CATSLMVTATNYGYTF.

The chain has TRBV5-1 and TRBJ2-7; D is ambiguous. Trimming pared 0 bases from V and 6 bases from J, leaving 4 bases between. CDR1 SGHRS and CDR2 YFSETQ come from the germline V gene. The CDR3 consists of 11 residues. The CDR3 nucleotides are TGCGCCAGCAGCTTGGGGCCCGAGCAGTACTTC. It codes for CASSLGPEQYF.

This clone was picked up a small number of times. The rearrangement uses TRBV10-2 and TRBJ2-3; D gene uncertain. The CDR3 totals 12 residues. CDR1 WSHSY and CDR2 SAAADI come from the germline V gene. Trimming shortened V by 6 bases and J by 5 bases, and 9 bases separated the two germline ends. This chain's CDR3 is CASSPLGDTQYF. In DNA form, the CDR3 reads TGCGCCAGCAGCCCTCTCGGAGATACGCAGTATTTT.

The chain couples TRBV20-1 to TRBJ1-2; D unclear. CDR1 DFQATT and CDR2 SNEGSKA come from the germline V gene (reference sequence). The length of the CDR3 is 11 residues. V gave up 7 bases and J gave up 6 bases, with 12 bases separating them. This CDR3 is CSGSDWNGYTF. The DNA for the CDR3 is TGCAGTGGGTCGGACTGGAATGGCTACACCTTC.

The chain has TRBV6-5 and TRBJ2-7; no definite D call. The CDR3 extends over 11 amino acids. Germline loops: CDR1 MNHEY, CDR2 SVGAGI. Trimming took off 0 bases at V and 6 bases at J, with 3 bases between the two ends. CDR3 sequence: CASSYSAEQYF. DNA for the CDR3: TGTGCCAGCAGTTACTCAGCCGAGCAGTACTTC.

The V call is TRBV5-4, the J call TRBJ2-3; TRBD1 agrees at 11 bases. This CDR3 region has 16 residues. Germline-derived CDR1 and CDR2 are SGHNT and YYREEE (reference sequence). With V trimmed by 4 bases and J by 4 bases, 8 bases remained unmatched. CDR3 bases: TGTGCCAGCAGCCCCTCGCGGGACAGGGGGGCAGATACGCAGTATTTT. It yields the protein CASSPSRDRGADTQYF.

V gene TRBV19 combines with J gene TRBJ1-1; the D gene is possibly TRBD1 (6 bases). Germline V gene lookup returns CDR1 LNHDA and CDR2 SQIVND (reference sequence). The V end was cut by 1 base, the J end by 0 bases, with 9 bases between. The CDR3 loop spans 15 amino acids. The CDR3 DNA reads TGTGCCAGTAGTATAGCGGACAGCATGAACACTGAAGCTTTCTTT. This codes for CASSIADSMNTEAFF. Together with reference TRBV19 and TRBJ1-1, the CDR3 gives the full variable domain: DGGITQSPKYLFRKEGQNVTLSCEQNLNHDAMYWYRQDPGQGLRLIYYSQIVNDFQKGDIAEGYSVSREKKESFPLTVTSAQKNPTAFYLCASSIADSMNTEAFFGQGTRLTVV.

The chain couples TRBV7-9 to TRBJ2-2; 12 bases match TRBD2. Trimming at V came to 6 bases and at J to 5 bases, leaving 1 base not matched to a gene. CDR1 and CDR2 from the germline V gene are SEHNR and FQNEAQ (reference sequence). The CDR3 extends over 14 amino acids. The CDR3 DNA is TGTGCCAGCAGACTAGCGGGAGGTACCGGGGAGCTGTTTTTT. Translated, it gives CASRLAGGTGELFF.

The rearrangement uses TRBV7-2 and TRBJ1-2; 9 bases fit TRBD1. CDR3 length: 13 residues. Germline CDR1 and CDR2: SGHTA and FQGNSA. The ends lost 5 bases at V and 6 bases at J; junction bases unmatched: 4. CDR3 protein: CASSGDRVNGYTF. DNA for the CDR3: TGTGCCAGCAGCGGGGACAGGGTTAATGGCTACACCTTC.

This sequence joins TRBV4-2 and TRBJ2-1; 10 bases are a match to TRBD2. CDR1 LGHNA and CDR2 YNFKEQ come from the germline V gene. CDR3 length equals 20 residues. V shed 1 base, J shed 8 bases, and the junction held 20 bases outside the gene matches. CDR3 region: CASSQVLRTSGATGPHEQFF. The CDR3 nucleotides are TGTGCCAGCAGCCAAGTCCTGAGGACTAGCGGCGCCACAGGCCCCCATGAGCAGTTCTTC.

V gene TRBV28 combines with J gene TRBJ1-1, with D possibly matching TRBD1 (5 bases). The V gene lost 3 bases and the J gene lost 4 bases, with 12 bases spanning the gap. This CDR3 has 14 amino acids. The germline gives CDR1 MDHEN, CDR2 SYDVKM. This CDR3 reads CASSFSGGSTEAFF. The CDR3 DNA reads TGTGCCAGCAGTTTTTCCGGGGGGAGCACTGAAGCTTTCTTT.

The rearrangement links TRBV4-1 to TRBJ2-7, with 7 positions matching TRBD1. Germline V lookup: CDR1 MGHRA, CDR2 YSYEKL. The CDR3 is 18 amino acids. Trimming at V came to 4 bases and at J to 0 bases, leaving 15 bases not matched to a gene. The CDR3 bases are TGCGCCAGCAGCCTTCGGGACAGCGCCGACCTAAGCTCCTACGAGCAGTACTTC. It translates to CASSLRDSADLSSYEQYF.

The chain uses TRBV19 and TRBJ1-2; possible D gene TRBD1, 5 bases. The CDR3 sequence is 15 residues long. The ends were cut back, 3 bases at V and 0 bases at J, with 11 bases in the middle. In germline, CDR1 is LNHDA, CDR2 SQIVND (reference sequence). The CDR3 spells CASSIAAGTNYGYTF. CDR3 DNA: TGTGCCAGTAGTATTGCGGCAGGGACTAACTATGGCTACACCTTC. The variable domain in full, with the rest retrieved from reference TRBV19 and TRBJ1-2, is DGGITQSPKYLFRKEGQNVTLSCEQNLNHDAMYWYRQDPGQGLRLIYYSQIVNDFQKGDIAEGYSVSREKKESFPLTVTSAQKNPTAFYLCASSIAAGTNYGYTFGSGTRLTVV.

The chain uses TRBV5-1 and TRBJ1-5; D is unclear. Trimming removed 0 bases at V and 4 bases at J, with 5 bases between. This CDR3 is built from 13 residues. CDR1 is SGHRS, CDR2 YFSETQ, per germline. CDR3 nucleotide sequence: TGCGCCAGCAGCTTGGTTGAGAATCAGCCCCAGCATTTT. Its protein product is CASSLVENQPQHF.

V gene TRBV5-1 combines with J gene TRBJ1-4; a possible D gene is TRBD1 (5 bases). Germline values: CDR1 SGHRS, CDR2 YFSETQ. Trimming left V 4 bases short and J 7 bases short, with 11 bases between. CDR3 size: 13 residues. CDR3 protein: CASSSQGSEKLFF. As DNA, the CDR3 is TGCGCCAGCAGCAGCCAGGGAAGTGAAAAACTGTTTTTT.

The J gene is TRBJ1-5, the V gene TRBV2; D is unresolved. The length of the CDR3 is 15 residues. CDR1 SNHLY and CDR2 FYNNEI come from the germline V gene. V was clipped by 6 bases and J by 6 bases, with 18 bases between them. CDR3 sequence: CASRAAGREGQPQHF. CDR3 in DNA: TGTGCCAGCAGAGCGGCCGGACGGGAGGGTCAGCCCCAGCATTTT.

J is TRBJ1-1 and V is TRBV28, with 7 bases aligning to TRBD1. CDR1 is MDHEN and CDR2 is SYDVKM in the germline V gene. The length of the CDR3 is 14 residues. The ends lost 10 bases at V and 4 bases at J; junction bases unmatched: 12. CDR3 sequence: CATRHGKGATEAFF. In nucleotides, the CDR3 is TGTGCCACCAGACATGGGAAGGGGGCCACTGAAGCTTTCTTT.

The chain combines TRBV29-1 with TRBJ1-2; D perhaps matches TRBD1 (6 bases). The CDR3 consists of 11 residues. V shed 7 bases and J shed 5 bases, with 11 bases lying between them. The germline gives CDR1 SQVTM, CDR2 ANQGSEA. In DNA form, the CDR3 reads TGCAGCGCCGGGGACAAGTATGGCTACACCTTC. This codes for CSAGDKYGYTF.

This clone was recorded a few times. The chain combines TRBV9 with TRBJ2-5; tentative D call: TRBD2 (6 bases). The last part of the DNA fits TRBJ2-7 better; the J call may be wrong. The CDR3 length is 15 residues. The V gene's germline CDR1 is SGDLS and CDR2 YYNGEE. The CDR3 reads CASSPSDGGDYEQYF. The CDR3 bases are TGTGCCAGCAGCCCCTCCGACGGCGGGGACTACGAGCAGTACTTC.

This rearrangement joins TRBV5-1 to TRBJ2-1, with D uncertain. Trimming took off 4 bases at V and 7 bases at J, with 9 bases between the two ends. Germline lookup yields CDR1 SGHRS and CDR2 YFSETQ. This CDR3 has 12 residues. CDR3 protein: CASSVRGNEQFF. The DNA of the CDR3 is TGCGCCAGCAGCGTACGAGGAAATGAGCAGTTCTTC.

The gene calls are TRBV9 and TRBJ1-1, with D maybe TRBD1 (6 bases). Between the trimmed V and J ends, which lost 3 bases and 0 bases, there was a span of 9 bases. The CDR3 is made up of 14 amino acids. In germline, CDR1 is SGDLS, CDR2 YYNGEE. DNA of the CDR3: TGTGCCAGCAGCGCTGGACAGATGAACACTGAAGCTTTCTTT. Its translation is CASSAGQMNTEAFF.

This clone was seen a single time. The J gene is TRBJ2-1, the V gene TRBV6-5; D possibly corresponds to TRBD2 (5 bases). Trimming removed 4 bases at V and 1 base at J, with 14 bases between. Germline assignment: CDR1 MNHEY and CDR2 SVGAGI. The CDR3 totals 16 residues. CDR3 sequence: CASSSFTRGSYNEQFF. The CDR3 DNA reads TGTGCCAGCAGTTCCTTTACTAGAGGATCCTACAATGAGCAGTTCTTC.

Concerning this clone itself: The junction shows a germline mismatch at one end, possibly a read error. V gene TRBV7-7 combines with J gene TRBJ2-5, with 8 bases aligning to TRBD1. In germline, CDR1 is SSHAT, CDR2 FNYEAQ (reference sequence). The CDR3 runs to 14 residues. CDR3 bases: TGTGCTAGCAGCTTAACTACAGGGGGACCAACCCAGTACTTC. Its translation is CASSLTTGGPTQYF.

V usage is TRBV27 and J usage is TRBJ1-2; 7 positions agree with TRBD1. Germline-derived CDR1 and CDR2 are MNHEY and SMNVEV (reference sequence). The trim removed 5 bases at V and 9 bases at J, leaving 15 bases unmatched. The CDR3 has 15 residues. The CDR3 loop is CASSTRTGVVSRYTF. As DNA, the CDR3 is TGTGCCAGCAGTACTCGGACAGGTGTAGTATCTCGCTACACCTTC.